This T cell receptor beta chain originates from a study of T cells in Graves' hyperthyroidism and ophthalmopathy. RNA transcripts were the template for amplifying TCR beta CDR3 regions. HTBI primers were employed in a first-round RT-PCR of the TCR CDR3. TCRdb reprocessed the multiplex PCR reads via MiXCR and lists one record per CDR3 protein. The sample includes roughly 520,000 distinct CDR3 sequences, around a quarter of them seen just once. This clonotype was counted at least ten times. Diagnostic assessment was based on clinical symptoms, serum thyroxine and TRAb, thyroid ultrasound and orbital computed tomography. PBMCs stemmed from less than 13 ml fresh peripheral blood. The germline CDR1 and CDR2 sequences are SGHRS and YFSETQ. The CDR3 has 12 amino acids. V was pared by 5 bases and J by 1 base, with 7 bases between.

Sequencing was done on a sample of blood. The TCR sequence derives from a woman younger than 45 with Graves' ophthalmopathy. J is TRBJ2-7 and V is TRBV5-1, with a weak D call TRBD1 (5 bases). The CDR3: CASRDTSYEQYF. For the CDR3, the DNA is TGCGCCAGCAGGGACACTTCCTACGAGCAGTACTTC.